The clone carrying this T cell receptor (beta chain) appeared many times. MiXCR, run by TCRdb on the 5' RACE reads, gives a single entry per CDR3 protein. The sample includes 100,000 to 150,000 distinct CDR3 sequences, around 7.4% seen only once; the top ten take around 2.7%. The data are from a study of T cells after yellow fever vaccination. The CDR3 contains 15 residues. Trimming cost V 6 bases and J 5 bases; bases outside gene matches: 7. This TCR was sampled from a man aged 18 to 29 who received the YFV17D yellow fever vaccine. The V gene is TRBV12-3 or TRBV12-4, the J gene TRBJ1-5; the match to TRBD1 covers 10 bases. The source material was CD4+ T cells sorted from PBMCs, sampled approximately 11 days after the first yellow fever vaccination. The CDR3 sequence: CASSLRDRGYQPQHF. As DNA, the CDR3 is TGTGCCAGCAGCTTAAGGGACAGGGGATATCAGCCCCAGCATTTT.